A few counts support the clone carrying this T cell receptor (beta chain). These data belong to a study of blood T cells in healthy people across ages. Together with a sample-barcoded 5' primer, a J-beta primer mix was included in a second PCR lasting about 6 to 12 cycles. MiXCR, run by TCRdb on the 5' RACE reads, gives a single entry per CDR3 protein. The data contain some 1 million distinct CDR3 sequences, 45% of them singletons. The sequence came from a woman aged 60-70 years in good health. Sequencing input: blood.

CDR3 nucleotide sequence: TGTGCCAGCAGCCGGGGGAGCGGGAGGTCCTACGAGCAGTACTTC. Its protein product is CASSRGSGRSYEQYF. The chain has TRBV27 and TRBJ2-7; 9 nucleotides match TRBD2. The germline V gene has CDR1 MNHEY and CDR2 SMNVEV (reference sequence). The CDR3 spans 15 residues. The trim removed 6 bases at V and 1 base at J, leaving 7 bases unmatched.